The text below deals with one T cell receptor (beta chain). This receptor's antigen is unknown. No per-base quality is available; no much larger clone lies one base away. Trimming takes 0 bases from V and 0 bases from J, and the germline ends sit 8 bases apart. CDR1 and CDR2 are drawn from the germline V gene: SNHLY, FYNNEI. Spanning cysteine to phenylalanine, the CDR3 consists of 15 amino acids. Only the CDR3 portion is preserved as DNA: 45 bases, with reading frame beginning at the first base. Healthy HIV-negative adults with no recently reported acute infections or vaccinations were included as donors. Only Caucasian adults living in Nashville, Tennessee, USA were represented among the donors. For unsorted samples, about 90 million PBMCs were counted and genomic DNA was extracted with the QIAamp DNA Blood Mini kit. After blood collection by leukapheresis, PBMCs were isolated using Ficoll-Histopaque density gradient centrifugation and then cryopreserved in the vapor phase of liquid nitrogen.

Using the deep immunoSEQ assay, TCR CDR3 regions were amplified from genomic DNA by multiplex PCR. Extracted genomic DNA from each cell subset was spread evenly across all wells of several immunoSEQ 96-well plates, with each plate serving as a replicate. For unsorted PBMC, each replicate PCR was loaded with approximately 0.3 ug genomic DNA, equivalent to about 30,000 T cell genomes. Ten immunoSEQ deep assay plates were used to sequence unsorted PBMC genomic DNA. The purified libraries were quantified using a Qubit 3.0 fluorometer, sized with a Bioanalyzer 2100, and then quantified again using the KAPA Library Quantification kit. Every immunoSEQ 96-well plate was sequenced on a dedicated single-read 150-cycle Illumina NextSeq 550 flow cell. Per the authors' processing: Because only junctional sequences without quality scores were contained in the immunoSEQ output, filtering matching that applied to full-length reads could not be performed. To assign V/J genes and CDR3, sequences were annotated using PyIR, a Python wrapper for IgBLAST v1.9, with IMGT germline references. Reads were filtered out if the reads had weak V/J assignments (E-value above 1e-6), no CDR3, stop codons, out-of-frame junctions, or ambiguous translated residues. V3J clonotypes were defined by identical inferred V gene, J gene, and CDR3 amino acid sequence. To compute the percentage overlap between repertoires, the number of shared unique clonotypes was divided by the size of the smaller repertoire. Repertoire richness was assessed with RTK rarefaction, the Chao1 estimator, and Recon v2.1 estimates of unobserved clonotypes. The table comes from immuneACCESS by way of TCRdb, which keeps in-frame sequences with V and J called. Part of the clones is missing from these tables; in studies checked, under half for an unresolved V gene and the rest for unknown reasons. That table is the source of V, J and clone size, and D and trimming were worked out from the DNA. This sample holds some 470,000 clones; 76% were observed only once. The leading ten clones occupy approximately 12% of the sample.

The sample is drawn from a study of shared clonotypes between healthy human individuals (dated by TCRdb to the early 2020s). At the level of the whole study: The cohort included a few men and a couple of women between 18 and 49 years of age. Libraries were prepared and TCR repertoires were sequenced by different laboratories using diverse techniques, in order to increase sequencing depth and limit assay-specific biases. Blood TCR repertoires of about five healthy adults were deeply sequenced to estimate repertoire size and the extent of clonotype sharing between individuals. Between about 0.8 and 9.5 billion PBMCs per donor were obtained by leukapheresis. Overall study outcomes, separate from this receptor: Sampling was restricted to blood, and TCR repertoires in tissue are likely to differ from TCR repertoires in blood. The genetic and exposure-history diversity represented was limited by the small number of donors. Pairwise subsampling led to the expectation that sequencing depth would affect the degree of clonotype sharing among donors.

The source of this sequence is a woman aged 40 to 55 in good health. Some clones in this sample may be carry-over from other donors' samples. The sequencing sample was made of PBMCs. The chain is assembled from TRBV2 and TRBJ1-1; the D gene cannot be named for sure. The DNA sequence is as follows: TGTGCCAGCAGTGAAGCGCGGGTTATGAACACTGAAGCTTTCTTT. Protein translation: CASSEARVMNTEAFF.